The present TCR beta chain was sequenced within a study of T-cell reconstitution after alpha-beta-depleted transplantation in children. Study-wide results and caveats: Recipient T cells and thymic progenitors that survived were the source of the high TCRbeta diversity seen at day 60 in some patients. At the one-year point after transplant, T-cell counts and TCRbeta diversity were found to come mostly from T cells that had been newly produced. Two months or so post-transplant, alpha-beta T cells reportedly derived from several hundred expanded graft clones.

This clonotype was counted ten times or more. The antigen remains undetermined. Preparation of the TCRbeta library was carried out with unique molecular identifiers. Using its own MiXCR run on the PCR reads, TCRdb lists one record per CDR3 protein. The data hold about 6,500 distinct CDR3 sequences, with roughly 10% observed a single time. The sequence was obtained from a child under two years old who had a stem cell transplant for acute myeloid leukemia, so the T cells may come from the graft donor. The input for sequencing was PBMCs, mostly from graft donor cells, taken 180 days after TCRalphabeta/CD19-depleted stem cell transplant.

The CDR3 region has the DNA TGTGCCAGCAGCTTGGAGGCAACAGAGAGGGCTGAAGCTTTCTTT. Protein sequence: CASSLEATERAEAFF. The gene calls are TRBV5-5 and TRBJ1-1, with unresolved D. V was clipped by 0 bases and J by 6 bases, with 15 bases between them. The CDR3 runs to 15 residues. CDR1 is SGHKS, CDR2 YYEKEE, per germline (reference sequence).